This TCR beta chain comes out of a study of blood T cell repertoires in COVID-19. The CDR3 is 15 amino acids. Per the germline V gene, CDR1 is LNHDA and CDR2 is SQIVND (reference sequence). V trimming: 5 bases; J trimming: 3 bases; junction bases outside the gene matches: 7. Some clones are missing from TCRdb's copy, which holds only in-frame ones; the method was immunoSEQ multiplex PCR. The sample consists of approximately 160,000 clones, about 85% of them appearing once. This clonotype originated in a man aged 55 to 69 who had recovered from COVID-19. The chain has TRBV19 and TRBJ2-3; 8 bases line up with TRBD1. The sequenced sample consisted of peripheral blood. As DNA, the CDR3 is TGTGCCAGTAGTCCGCGGACAGGGCGAACAGATACGCAGTATTTT. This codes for CASSPRTGRTDTQYF.